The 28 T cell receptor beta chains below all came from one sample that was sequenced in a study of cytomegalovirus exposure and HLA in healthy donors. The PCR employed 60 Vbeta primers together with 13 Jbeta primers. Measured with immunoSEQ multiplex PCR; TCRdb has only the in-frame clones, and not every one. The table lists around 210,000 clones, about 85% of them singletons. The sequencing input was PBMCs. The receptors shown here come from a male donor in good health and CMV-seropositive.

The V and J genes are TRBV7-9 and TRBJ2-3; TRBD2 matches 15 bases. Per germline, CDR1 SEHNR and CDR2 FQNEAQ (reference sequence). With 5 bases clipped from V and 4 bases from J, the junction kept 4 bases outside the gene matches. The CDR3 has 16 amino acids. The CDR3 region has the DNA TGTGCCAGCAGCGGACTAGCGGGGGGGTTACCAGATACGCAGTATTTT. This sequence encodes CASSGLAGGLPDTQYF. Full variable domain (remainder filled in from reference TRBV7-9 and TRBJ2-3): DTGVSQNPRHKITKRGQNVTFRCDPISEHNRLYWYRQTLGQGPEFLTYFQNEAQLEKSRLLSDRFSAERPKGSFSTLEIQRTEQGDSAMYLCASSGLAGGLPDTQYFGPGTRLTVL.

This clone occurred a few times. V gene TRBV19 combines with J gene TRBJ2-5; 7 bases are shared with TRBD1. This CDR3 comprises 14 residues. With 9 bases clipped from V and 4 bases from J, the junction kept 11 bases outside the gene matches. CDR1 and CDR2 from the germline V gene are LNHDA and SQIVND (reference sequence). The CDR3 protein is CASGDSPAGETQYF. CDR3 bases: TGTGCCAGCGGGGACAGCCCAGCCGGAGAGACCCAGTACTTC.

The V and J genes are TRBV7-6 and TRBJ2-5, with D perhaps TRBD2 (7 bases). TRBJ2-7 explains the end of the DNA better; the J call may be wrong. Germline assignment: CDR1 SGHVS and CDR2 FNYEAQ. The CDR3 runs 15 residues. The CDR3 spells CASSLRGGASYEQYF. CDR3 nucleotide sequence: TGTGCCAGCAGCCTCAGGGGAGGGGCTTCCTACGAGCAGTACTTC.

Here the CDR3 reads CASSFTGNTEAFF. The CDR3 DNA is TGCGCCAGCAGCTTTACAGGGAACACTGAAGCTTTCTTT. The V and J genes are TRBV4-1 and TRBJ1-1; TRBD1 might be the D (5 bases). Trimming left V 5 bases short and J 1 base short, with 8 bases between. Germline CDR1 MGHRA, CDR2 YSYEKL. The CDR3 runs to 13 residues.

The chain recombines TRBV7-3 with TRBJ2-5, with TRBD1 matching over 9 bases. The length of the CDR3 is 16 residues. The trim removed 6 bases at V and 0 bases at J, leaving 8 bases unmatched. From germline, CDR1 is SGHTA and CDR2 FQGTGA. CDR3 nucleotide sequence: TGTGCCAGCAGGCCCACCGGACAGGGGCACCAAGAGACCCAGTACTTC. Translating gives CASRPTGQGHQETQYF.

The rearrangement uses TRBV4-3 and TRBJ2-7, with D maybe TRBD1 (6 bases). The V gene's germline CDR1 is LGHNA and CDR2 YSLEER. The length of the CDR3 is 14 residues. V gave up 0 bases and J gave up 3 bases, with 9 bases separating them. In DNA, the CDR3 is TGCGCCAGCAGCCAAGATCAGGGGCACTACGAGCAGTACTTC. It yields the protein CASSQDQGHYEQYF.

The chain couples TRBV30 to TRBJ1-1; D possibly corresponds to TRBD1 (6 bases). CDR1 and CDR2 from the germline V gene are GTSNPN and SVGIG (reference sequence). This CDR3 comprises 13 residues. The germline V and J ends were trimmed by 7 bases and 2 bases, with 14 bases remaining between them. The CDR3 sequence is CAYLATGNTEAFF. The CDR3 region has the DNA TGTGCCTACTTGGCGACAGGAAACACTGAAGCTTTCTTT.

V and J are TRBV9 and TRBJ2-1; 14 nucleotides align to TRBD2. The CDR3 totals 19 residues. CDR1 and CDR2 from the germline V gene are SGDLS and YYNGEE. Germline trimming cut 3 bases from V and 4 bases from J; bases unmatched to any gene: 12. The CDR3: CASSATGTSGGLPYNEQFF. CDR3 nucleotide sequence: TGTGCCAGCAGCGCCACCGGGACTAGCGGGGGCCTTCCATACAATGAGCAGTTCTTC.

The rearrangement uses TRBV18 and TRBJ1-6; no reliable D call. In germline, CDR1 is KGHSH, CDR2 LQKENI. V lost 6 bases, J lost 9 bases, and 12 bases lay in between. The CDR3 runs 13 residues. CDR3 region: CASSGDSSSPLHF. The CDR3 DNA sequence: TGTGCCAGCTCCGGGGATTCCAGTTCACCCCTCCACTTT.

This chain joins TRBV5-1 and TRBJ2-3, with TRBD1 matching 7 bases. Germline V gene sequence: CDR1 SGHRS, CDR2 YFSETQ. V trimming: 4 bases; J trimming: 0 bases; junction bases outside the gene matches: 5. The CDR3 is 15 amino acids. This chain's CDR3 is CASSQQGPSTDTQYF. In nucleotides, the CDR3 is TGCGCCAGCAGCCAACAGGGGCCTAGCACAGATACGCAGTATTTT.

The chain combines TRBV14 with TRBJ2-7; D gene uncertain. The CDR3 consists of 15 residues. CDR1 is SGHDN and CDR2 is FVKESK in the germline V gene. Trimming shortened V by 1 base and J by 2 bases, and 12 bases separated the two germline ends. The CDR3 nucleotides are TGTGCCAGCAGCCAAGTCCGCGTCCCGACCTACGAGCAGTACTTC. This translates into CASSQVRVPTYEQYF.

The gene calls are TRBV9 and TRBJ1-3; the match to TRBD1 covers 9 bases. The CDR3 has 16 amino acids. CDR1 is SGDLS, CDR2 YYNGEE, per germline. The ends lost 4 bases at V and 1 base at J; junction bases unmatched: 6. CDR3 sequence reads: CASSPRQGVSGNTIYF. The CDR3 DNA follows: TGTGCCAGCAGCCCAAGACAGGGGGTGTCTGGAAACACCATATATTTT.

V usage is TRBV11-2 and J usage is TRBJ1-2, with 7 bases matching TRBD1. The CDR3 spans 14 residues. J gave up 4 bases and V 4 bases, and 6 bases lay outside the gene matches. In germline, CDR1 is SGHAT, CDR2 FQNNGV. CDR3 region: CASSSGTEFYGYTF. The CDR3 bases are TGTGCCAGCAGCTCCGGGACAGAGTTCTATGGCTACACCTTC.

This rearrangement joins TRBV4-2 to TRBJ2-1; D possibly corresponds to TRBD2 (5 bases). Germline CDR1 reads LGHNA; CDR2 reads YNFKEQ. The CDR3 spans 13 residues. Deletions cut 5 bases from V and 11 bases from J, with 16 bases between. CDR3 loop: CASSAGSVDQQFF. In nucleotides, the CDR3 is TGTGCCAGCAGCGCGGGTAGCGTCGACCAGCAGTTCTTC.

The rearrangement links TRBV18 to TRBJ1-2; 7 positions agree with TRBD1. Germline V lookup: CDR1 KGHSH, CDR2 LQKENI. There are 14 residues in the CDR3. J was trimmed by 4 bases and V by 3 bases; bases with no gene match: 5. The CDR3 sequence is CASSPGQESYGYTF. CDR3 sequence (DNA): TGTGCCAGCTCACCCGGACAGGAATCCTATGGCTACACCTTC.

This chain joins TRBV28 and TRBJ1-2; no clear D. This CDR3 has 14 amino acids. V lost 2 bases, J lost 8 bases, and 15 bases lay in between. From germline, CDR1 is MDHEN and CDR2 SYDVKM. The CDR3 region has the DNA TGTGCCAGCAGTTTAATGGCGGGGAGCCCGGGCTACACCTTC. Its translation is CASSLMAGSPGYTF.

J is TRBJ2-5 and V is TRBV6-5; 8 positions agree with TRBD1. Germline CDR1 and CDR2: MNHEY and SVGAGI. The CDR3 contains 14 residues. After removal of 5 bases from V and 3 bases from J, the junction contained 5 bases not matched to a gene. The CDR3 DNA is TGTGCCAGCAGTGCCCGGACAGGGAAAGAGACCCAGTACTTC. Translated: CASSARTGKETQYF.

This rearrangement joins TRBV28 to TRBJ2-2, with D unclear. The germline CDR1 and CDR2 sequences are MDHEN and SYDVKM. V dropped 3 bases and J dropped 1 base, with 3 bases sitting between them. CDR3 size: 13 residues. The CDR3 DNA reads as TGTGCCAGCAGTTTGAGGAACACCGGGGAGCTGTTTTTT. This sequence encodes CASSLRNTGELFF.

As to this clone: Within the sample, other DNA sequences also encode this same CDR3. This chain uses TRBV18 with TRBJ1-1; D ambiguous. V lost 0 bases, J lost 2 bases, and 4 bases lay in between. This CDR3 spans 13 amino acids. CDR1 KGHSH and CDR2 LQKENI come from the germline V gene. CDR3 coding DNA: TGTGCCAGCTCACCACCGGGCAACACTGAAGCTTTCTTT. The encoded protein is CASSPPGNTEAFF.

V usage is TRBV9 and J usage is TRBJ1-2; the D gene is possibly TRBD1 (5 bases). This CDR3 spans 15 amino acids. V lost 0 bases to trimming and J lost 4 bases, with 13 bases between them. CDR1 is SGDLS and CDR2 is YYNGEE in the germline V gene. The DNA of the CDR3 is TGTGCCAGCAGCGTAGAACCAATGACAGCCTATGGCTACACCTTC. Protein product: CASSVEPMTAYGYTF.

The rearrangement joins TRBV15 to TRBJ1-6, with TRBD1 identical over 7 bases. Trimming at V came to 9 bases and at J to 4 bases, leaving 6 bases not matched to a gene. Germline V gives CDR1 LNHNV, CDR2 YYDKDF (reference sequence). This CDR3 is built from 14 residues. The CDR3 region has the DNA TGTGCCACTATTCAGACAGGGTATAATTCACCCCTCCACTTT. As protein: CATIQTGYNSPLHF.

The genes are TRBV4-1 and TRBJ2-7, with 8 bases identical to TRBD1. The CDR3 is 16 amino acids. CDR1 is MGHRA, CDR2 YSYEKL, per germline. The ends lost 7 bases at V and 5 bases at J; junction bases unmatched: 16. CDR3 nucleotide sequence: TGCGCCAGCATCCATGTCAGACAGGGGTGGAAACACGAGCAGTACTTC. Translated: CASIHVRQGWKHEQYF.

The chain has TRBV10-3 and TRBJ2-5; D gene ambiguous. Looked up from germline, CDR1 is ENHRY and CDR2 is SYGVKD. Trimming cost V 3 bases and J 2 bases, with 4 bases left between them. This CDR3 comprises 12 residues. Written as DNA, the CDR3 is TGTGCCATCAGTGAACAGCAAGAGACCCAGTACTTC. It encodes CAISEQQETQYF.

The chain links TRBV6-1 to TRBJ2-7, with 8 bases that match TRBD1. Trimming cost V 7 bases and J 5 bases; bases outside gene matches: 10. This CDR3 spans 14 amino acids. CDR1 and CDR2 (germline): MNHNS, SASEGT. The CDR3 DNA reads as TGTGCCAGCACCCGGGCCGGGACAGGTGACGAGCAGTACTTC. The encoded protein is CASTRAGTGDEQYF.

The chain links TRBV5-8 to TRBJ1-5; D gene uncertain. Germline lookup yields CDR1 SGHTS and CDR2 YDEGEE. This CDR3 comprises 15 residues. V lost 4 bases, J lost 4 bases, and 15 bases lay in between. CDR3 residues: CASSLRPGFNQPQHF. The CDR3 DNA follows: TGTGCCAGCAGCCTGAGGCCCGGCTTTAATCAGCCCCAGCATTTT. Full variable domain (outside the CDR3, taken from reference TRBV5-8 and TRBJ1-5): EAGVTQSPTHLIKTRGQQATLRCSPISGHTSVYWYQQALGLGLQFLLWYDEGEERNRGNFPPRFSGRQFPNYSSELNVNALELEDSALYLCASSLRPGFNQPQHFGDGTRLSIL.

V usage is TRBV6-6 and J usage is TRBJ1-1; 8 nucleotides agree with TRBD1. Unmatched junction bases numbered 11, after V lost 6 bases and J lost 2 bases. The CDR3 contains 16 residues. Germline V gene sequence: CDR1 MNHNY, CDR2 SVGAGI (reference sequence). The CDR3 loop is CASRHERTGLNTEAFF. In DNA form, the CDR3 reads TGTGCCAGCAGACATGAGAGGACAGGGTTAAACACTGAAGCTTTCTTT.

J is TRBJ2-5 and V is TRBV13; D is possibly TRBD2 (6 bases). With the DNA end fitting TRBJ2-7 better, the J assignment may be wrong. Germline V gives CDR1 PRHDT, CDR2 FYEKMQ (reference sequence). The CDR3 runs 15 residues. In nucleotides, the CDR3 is TGTGCCAGCAGTCCTCGAGGGGCGGGGATCTACGAGCAGTACTTC. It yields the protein CASSPRGAGIYEQYF.

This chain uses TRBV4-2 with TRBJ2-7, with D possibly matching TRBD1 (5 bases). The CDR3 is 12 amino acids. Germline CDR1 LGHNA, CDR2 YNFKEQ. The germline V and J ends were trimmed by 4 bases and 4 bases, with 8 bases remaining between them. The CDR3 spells CASSPGFYEQYF. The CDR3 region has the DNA TGTGCCAGCAGCCCAGGGTTTTACGAGCAGTACTTC.